Following are 16 T cell receptor beta chains from one sample sequenced in a study of vaccination and CD4 T cells after COVID-19. The assay that was used to sequence DNA from cultured CD4+ T cells was the Oncomine TCR Beta short-read assay. A single record per CDR3 protein comes from TCRdb applying MiXCR to the PCR reads. The sample consists of under 3,000 distinct CDR3 sequences, approximately 40% of them appearing once. The sample's treatment: approximately 9-day PBMC culture with coronavirus spike peptide pools or control peptides (ViraFEST assay). Unexposed donor CD4+ T cells predated the COVID-19 pandemic, collected 2011-2018. These receptors lack a known antigen. Sequenced material: CD4+ T cells from blood, cultured in vitro. The receptors here all came from a human donor in good health.

This clonotype has more than one count but fewer than ten. The chain joins TRBV6-2 or TRBV6-3 to TRBJ1-5, with 7 bases lining up with TRBD1. The germline V gene has CDR1 MNHEY and CDR2 SVGEGT. J was trimmed by 1 base and V by 0 bases; bases with no gene match: 15. The CDR3 contains 20 residues. DNA of the CDR3: TGTGCCAGCAGTTACTCGATAGGGTTTAAGGGGGCGCGGAGCAATCAGCCCCAGCATTTT. It is translated as CASSYSIGFKGARSNQPQHF.

The chain joins TRBV10-1 to TRBJ1-1; tentatively, D is TRBD1 (5 bases). Germline CDR1 WNHNN, CDR2 SYGVQD (reference sequence). V was clipped by 6 bases and J by 2 bases, with 10 bases between them. The CDR3 length is 13 residues. CDR3 in amino acids: CASSDSSNTEAFF. The CDR3 region has the DNA TGCGCCAGCAGCGACAGTTCCAACACTGAAGCTTTCTTT.

The chain uses TRBV7-3 and TRBJ2-1; D is unresolved. Between the trimmed V and J ends, which lost 4 bases and 0 bases, there was a span of 10 bases. The CDR3 sequence is 15 residues long. Germline V gene sequence: CDR1 SGHTA, CDR2 FQGTGA. The CDR3 DNA sequence: TGTGCCAGCAGCTCCACCCCGAGCTCCTACAATGAGCAGTTCTTC. It is translated as CASSSTPSSYNEQFF.

The rearrangement joins TRBV7-9 to TRBJ2-7; D is unclear. This CDR3 has 12 residues. Between the trimmed V and J ends, which lost 5 bases and 9 bases, there was a span of 14 bases. Germline assignment: CDR1 SEHNR and CDR2 FQNEAQ (reference sequence). Here the CDR3 reads CASSPPSVRQYF. DNA of the CDR3: TGTGCCAGCAGCCCGCCATCTGTGAGGCAGTACTTC.

The rearrangement links TRBV14 to TRBJ2-1; D is unclear. Germline-derived CDR1 and CDR2 are SGHDN and FVKESK. V dropped 4 bases and J dropped 4 bases, with 8 bases sitting between them. CDR3 length: 13 residues. CDR3 bases: TGTGCCAGCAGCCCCCTTGGGTACAATGAGCAGTTCTTC. It translates to CASSPLGYNEQFF. The whole variable domain, filled in from reference TRBV14 and TRBJ2-1, reads EAGVTQFPSHSVIEKGQTVTLRCDPISGHDNLYWYRRVMGKEIKFLLHFVKESKQDESGMPNNRFLAERTGGTYSTLKVQPAELEDSGVYFCASSPLGYNEQFFGPGTRLTVL.

The chain has TRBV2 and TRBJ1-1; TRBD1 might be the D (5 bases). In germline, CDR1 is SNHLY, CDR2 FYNNEI. The CDR3 loop spans 14 amino acids. Trimming removed 4 bases from V and 4 bases from J, with 13 bases in between. CDR3 nucleotide sequence: TGTGCCAGCAGTGCTTGGGGACGGGGCACTGAAGCTTTCTTT. Protein: CASSAWGRGTEAFF. Supplemented by reference TRBV2 and TRBJ1-1, the full variable domain reads EPEVTQTPSHQVTQMGQEVILRCVPISNHLYFYWYRQILGQKVEFLVSFYNNEISEKSEIFDDQFSVERPDGSNFTLKIRSTKLEDSAMYFCASSAWGRGTEAFFGQGTRLTVV.

This clonotype was picked up a small number of times. The rearrangement joins TRBV7-2 to TRBJ1-2; no clear D. The length of the CDR3 is 13 residues. Trimming left V 1 base short and J 5 bases short, with 8 bases between. The germline V gene encodes CDR1 SGHTA and CDR2 FQGNSA. The CDR3: CASSLDLQYGYTF. In DNA form, the CDR3 reads TGTGCCAGCAGCTTAGATTTACAGTATGGCTACACCTTC. Combining the CDR3 with reference TRBV7-2 and TRBJ1-2 gives the whole variable domain GAGVSQSPSNKVTEKGKDVELRCDPISGHTALYWYRQSLGQGLEFLIYFQGNSAPDKSGLPSDRFSAERTGGSVSTLTIQRTQQEDSAVYLCASSLDLQYGYTFGSGTRLTVV.

DNA of the CDR3: TGTGCCAGCAGCACCCAGGGGAACACTGAAGCTTTCTTT. This codes for CASSTQGNTEAFF. V is TRBV7-9 and J is TRBJ1-1; D is possibly TRBD1 (5 bases). Between the trimmed V and J ends, which lost 5 bases and 1 base, there was a span of 8 bases. Germline CDR1 and CDR2: SEHNR and FQNEAQ (reference sequence). The CDR3 loop spans 13 amino acids. The whole variable domain, remainder taken from reference TRBV7-9 and TRBJ1-1, is DTGVSQNPRHKITKRGQNVTFRCDPISEHNRLYWYRQTLGQGPEFLTYFQNEAQLEKSRLLSDRFSAERPKGSFSTLEIQRTEQGDSAMYLCASSTQGNTEAFFGQGTRLTVV.

This rearrangement joins TRBV24-1 to TRBJ2-1, with TRBD1 matching 8 bases. The trim removed 1 base at V and 5 bases at J, leaving 6 bases unmatched. This CDR3 comprises 16 residues. Germline lookup yields CDR1 KGHDR and CDR2 SFDVKD. The CDR3 DNA reads TGTGCCACCAGTGATTTTTCAGGGGGCGGTAACAATGAGCAGTTCTTC. Protein sequence: CATSDFSGGGNNEQFF.

The chain joins TRBV5-4 to TRBJ1-1; 7 nucleotides align to TRBD1. The V and J ends lost 4 bases and 0 bases, in that order; junction bases with no gene match: 9. This CDR3 has 16 amino acids. Germline CDR1 is SGHNT and CDR2 is YYREEE (reference sequence). The CDR3 DNA follows: TGTGCCAGCAGCAATTACAGGGGATTCATGAACACTGAAGCTTTCTTT. Translating it yields CASSNYRGFMNTEAFF. The whole variable domain, remainder taken from reference TRBV5-4 and TRBJ1-1, is ETGVTQSPTHLIKTRGQQVTLRCSSQSGHNTVSWYQQALGQGPQFIFQYYREEENGRGNFPPRFSGLQFPNYSSELNVNALELDDSALYLCASSNYRGFMNTEAFFGQGTRLTVV.

The chain couples TRBV7-3 to TRBJ2-4; maybe TRBD2 (6 bases). CDR1 SGHTA and CDR2 FQGTGA come from the germline V gene. This CDR3 has 15 amino acids. V lost 0 bases to trimming and J lost 6 bases, with 12 bases between them. The CDR3 sequence is CASSLTAGSRNIQYF. The CDR3 bases are TGTGCCAGCAGCTTAACCGCGGGATCCCGAAACATTCAGTACTTC.

The chain carries TRBV28 and TRBJ2-5; 7 nucleotides match TRBD1. J lost 2 bases, V lost 2 bases, and 5 bases had no gene match. The CDR3 has 15 residues. CDR1 MDHEN and CDR2 SYDVKM come from the germline V gene. The CDR3 bases are TGTGCCAGCAGTTTAGCCGGGACAGCACAAGAGACCCAGTACTTC. It specifies CASSLAGTAQETQYF.

The chain employs TRBV7-2 and TRBJ1-2; D ambiguous. V shed 0 bases and J shed 8 bases, with 10 bases lying between them. CDR3 length: 13 residues. Germline V CDR1 and CDR2: SGHTA, FQGNSA. The CDR3: CASSLATNEGYTF. The CDR3, as DNA: TGTGCCAGCAGCTTAGCAACGAATGAGGGCTACACCTTC.

The chain links TRBV6-1 to TRBJ2-7; 9 nucleotides line up with TRBD1. The junction had 11 bases not matched to a gene; V was cut back by 8 bases and J by 3 bases. From germline, CDR1 is MNHNS and CDR2 SASEGT. CDR3 length: 15 residues. CDR3 in amino acids: CASSTPGQGSYEQYF. For the CDR3, the DNA is TGTGCCAGCTCTACTCCGGGACAGGGAAGCTACGAGCAGTACTTC.

V usage is TRBV6-2 or TRBV6-3 and J usage is TRBJ1-2; D is ambiguous. Trimming removed 5 bases at V and 2 bases at J, with 9 bases between. The CDR3 totals 13 residues. Germline lookup yields CDR1 MNHEY and CDR2 SVGEGT. The CDR3 protein is CASSPTENYGYTF. CDR3 DNA sequence: TGTGCCAGCAGTCCTACAGAGAACTATGGCTACACCTTC.

By share, this clonotype ranks as large. This rearrangement joins TRBV24-1 to TRBJ2-4; 7 bases align to TRBD1. The V gene end was trimmed by 3 bases and the J gene end by 6 bases; junction bases not matched to a gene: 4. This CDR3 has 14 residues. Germline V gives CDR1 KGHDR, CDR2 SFDVKD. The DNA for the CDR3 is TGTGCCACCAGTGATGCTCGACAGGGAAACATTCAGTACTTC. This translates into CATSDARQGNIQYF.